This TCR beta chain was found in a study of blood T cell repertoires in COVID-19. Profiled with immunoSEQ multiplex PCR; TCRdb holds only in-frame clones, not every one. This table has under 300,000 clones, approximately 88% appearing once. Germline V lookup: CDR1 SGDLS, CDR2 YYNGEE. The CDR3 is 16 amino acids. Trimming removed 0 bases from V and 6 bases from J; junction bases left unmatched: 7. The sequence was obtained from a woman aged 40 to 50 who had been exposed to COVID-19. Sequencing used PBMCs or T cells enriched from blood (not recorded which). The rearrangement uses TRBV9 and TRBJ2-3; TRBD2 matches 10 bases. The CDR3 nucleotides are TGTGCCAGCAGCGTAGGCCCGGGACTAGCGACGGATACGCAGTATTTT. This gives the protein CASSVGPGLATDTQYF.